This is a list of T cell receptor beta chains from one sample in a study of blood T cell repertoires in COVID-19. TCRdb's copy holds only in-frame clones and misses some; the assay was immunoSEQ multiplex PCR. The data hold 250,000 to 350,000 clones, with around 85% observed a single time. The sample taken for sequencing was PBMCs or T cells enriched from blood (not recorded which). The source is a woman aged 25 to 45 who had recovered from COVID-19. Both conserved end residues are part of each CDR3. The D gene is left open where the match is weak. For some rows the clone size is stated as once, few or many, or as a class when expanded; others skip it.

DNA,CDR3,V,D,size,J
TGTGCCAGCAGCTTAGGGACTAGCGGGAGATTTGGCGAGCAGTACTTC,CASSLGTSGRFGEQYF,TRBV3-1/TRBV3-2,TRBD2,NA,TRBJ2-7
TGCGCCAGCAGCCTTTGGGGGGTAAACACCGGGGAGCTGTTTTTT,CASSLWGVNTGELFF,TRBV4-1,NA,NA,TRBJ2-2
TGTGCCAGCAGTCGGACTCCAACTAATGAAAAACTGTTTTTT,CASSRTPTNEKLFF,TRBV28,NA,NA,TRBJ1-4
TGTGCCAGCAGAGCCGACAGGGGTGAAAAACTGTTTTTT,CASRADRGEKLFF,TRBV4-2,TRBD1,few,TRBJ1-4
TGTGCCACCAGTGATGCGGGGGAACCCTTGAGCTCCTACGAGCAGTACTTC,CATSDAGEPLSSYEQYF,TRBV24-1,TRBD2,NA,TRBJ2-7
TGTGCCAGCAGCTTGGGGACAGTGGATCAGCCCCAGCATTTT,CASSLGTVDQPQHF,TRBV11-2,TRBD1,NA,TRBJ1-5
TGTGCCAGCAGCCAAGATCCCACGGGGGGCCTAGATACGCAGTATTTT,CASSQDPTGGLDTQYF,TRBV3-1/TRBV3-2,NA,once,TRBJ2-3
TGCAGCGTTGCTACGGGGGGGACTGAAGCTTTCTTT,CSVATGGTEAFF,TRBV29-1,NA,NA,TRBJ1-1
TGTGCCAGCAATATCGGAGGACCTAATGAAAAACTGTTTTTT,CASNIGGPNEKLFF,TRBV5-5,NA,NA,TRBJ1-4
TGTGCCAGTAGTATTAACAGGGTCTCTGGAAACACCATATATTTT,CASSINRVSGNTIYF,TRBV19,NA,NA,TRBJ1-3
TGTGCCAGCTCACAAGATATTAATCAGCCCCAGCATTTT,CASSQDINQPQHF,TRBV3-1/TRBV3-2,NA,NA,TRBJ1-5
TGTGCCGCTACCGCTCCCCGCGGAAAACTGTTTTTT,CAATAPRGKLFF,TRBV19,NA,NA,TRBJ1-4
TGTGCCAGTAGTATAGCTGGGACTTACCCTTACAATGAGCAGTTCTTC,CASSIAGTYPYNEQFF,TRBV19,NA,NA,TRBJ2-1
TGTGCCAGCAGCTTAGGGGGGACTAGCTACAATGAGCAGTTCTTC,CASSLGGTSYNEQFF,TRBV7-2,TRBD2,NA,TRBJ2-1
TGTGCCAGCAGCCAAGCCTTCGTGGACAGCTTGTCGAGGGACACCATATATTTT,CASSQAFVDSLSRDTIYF,TRBV3-1/TRBV3-2,NA,NA,TRBJ1-3
TGTGCCAGCAGTTTATTCCAGGGACAGGGGGTTTCACCCCTCCACTTT,CASSLFQGQGVSPLHF,TRBV28,TRBD1,once,TRBJ1-6
TGCAGCGTTGAAGGACAGCGATACACTGAAGCTTTCTTT,CSVEGQRYTEAFF,TRBV29-1,NA,NA,TRBJ1-1
TGTGCCAGCAGCCAAGGACAGGGGGAGACCCAGTACTTC,CASSQGQGETQYF,TRBV11-3,TRBD1,NA,TRBJ2-5
TGTGCCAGCAGCTACAAACTACAGGGGGAACCCTCCTACGAGCAGTACTTC,CASSYKLQGEPSYEQYF,TRBV11-2,TRBD1,NA,TRBJ2-7
TGTGCCAGTAGTATTTGGTTAGGGAGAGATAGCAATCAGCCCCAGCATTTT,CASSIWLGRDSNQPQHF,TRBV19,NA,NA,TRBJ1-5
TGTGCCAGCAGCGGGACTAGTCGACGGGATGAGCAGTTCTTC,CASSGTSRRDEQFF,TRBV9,TRBD2,NA,TRBJ2-1
TGTGCCAGCAGTTTGGGGCAGTTTAATTCACCCCTCCACTTT,CASSLGQFNSPLHF,TRBV28,NA,NA,TRBJ1-6
TGCGCCAGCAGCTCATACTCGACCGGGACAGGGGGCAGGGGCTACACCTTC,CASSSYSTGTGGRGYTF,TRBV5-1,TRBD1,NA,TRBJ1-2
TGTGCCAGCAGCCAAACACCAAGTGTGGGCTCTGAAGCTTTCTTT,CASSQTPSVGSEAFF,TRBV3-1/TRBV3-2,NA,NA,TRBJ1-1
TGTGCCAGCAGCTCAGGTCTGAATGAGCAGTTCTTC,CASSSGLNEQFF,TRBV7-9,NA,NA,TRBJ2-1
TGTGCCAGTACCGGGAGATTTAGCGGGGATGCCTACAATGAGCAGTTCTTC,CASTGRFSGDAYNEQFF,TRBV19,TRBD2,NA,TRBJ2-1
TGTGCCAGCATGGACCCGGGGGGCTACGAGCAGTACTTC,CASMDPGGYEQYF,TRBV2,TRBD2,NA,TRBJ2-7
TGCGCCAGCAGCTTTTTAGCGGGGGCCAACAATGAGCAGTTCTTC,CASSFLAGANNEQFF,TRBV5-1,TRBD2,NA,TRBJ2-1
TGCGCCAGCAGCTTGGGGGACACGGATTCACCCCTCCACTTT,CASSLGDTDSPLHF,TRBV5-1,NA,NA,TRBJ1-6
TGTGCCAGCAGTTCCCGGACTAGCGGCCGCGAGCAGTACTTC,CASSSRTSGREQYF,TRBV7-2,TRBD2,NA,TRBJ2-7
TGTGCCAGCAGCTCAGAACAGGCCGGGGAGCTGTTTTTT,CASSSEQAGELFF,TRBV11-3,NA,NA,TRBJ2-2
TGTGCCAGCAGTTACTCTGGACATTCGAACACTGAAGCTTTCTTT,CASSYSGHSNTEAFF,TRBV6-5,NA,NA,TRBJ1-1
TGTGCCAGCAGACAGCTAGCGGGACTACACAATGAGCAGTTCTTC,CASRQLAGLHNEQFF,TRBV3-1/TRBV3-2,TRBD2,once,TRBJ2-1
TGTGCCAGCAGCCAAGAGGGGACGGGGGGCCCCTACAATGAGCAGTTCTTC,CASSQEGTGGPYNEQFF,TRBV4-2,NA,NA,TRBJ2-1
TGCGCCAGCAGCTCAGCAGGGGCGTCTGGAAACACCATATATTTT,CASSSAGASGNTIYF,TRBV5-1,NA,NA,TRBJ1-3
TGTGCCAGCAGTCCCGGGGCTAGCGACTACAATGAGCAGTTCTTC,CASSPGASDYNEQFF,TRBV6-4,NA,few,TRBJ2-1
TGTGCCAGTAGCACGACTAGCGGGAAGGGCAATGAGCAGTTCTTC,CASSTTSGKGNEQFF,TRBV19,TRBD2,NA,TRBJ2-1
TGTGCCAGCAGTTTAAGGGCAGGGGGCGGGGGCTACACCTTC,CASSLRAGGGGYTF,TRBV28,TRBD1,NA,TRBJ1-2
TGTGCCACGGTAGCGGGTGGGTACAATGAGCAGTTCTTC,CATVAGGYNEQFF,TRBV10-3,TRBD2,NA,TRBJ2-1
TGTGCCAGCAGTTTAAGGAGTGGGTTAAGGCGTAACGAGCAGTACTTC,CASSLRSGLRRNEQYF,TRBV27,NA,NA,TRBJ2-7
TGTGCCACCAGTGATCCCGGGACAGGATCTTCACCCCTCCACTTT,CATSDPGTGSSPLHF,TRBV24-1,TRBD1,NA,TRBJ1-6
TGTGCCAGCAGCTCCAACAGGGAGTATCGCGAGACCCAGTACTTC,CASSSNREYRETQYF,TRBV7-9,NA,NA,TRBJ2-5
TGTGCCAGCAGCCTGGAGGGCGTTAGGGGAGGCTACACCTTC,CASSLEGVRGGYTF,TRBV7-2,NA,few,TRBJ1-2
TGTGCCATCAGTGAGGCCCTGAGCGAAGAAGCTTTCTTT,CAISEALSEEAFF,TRBV10-3,NA,NA,TRBJ1-1
TGTGCCAGCAGCTTAAGTCAGTATCAGCCCCAGCATTTT,CASSLSQYQPQHF,TRBV7-9,NA,NA,TRBJ1-5
TGTGCCAGCAGTTACCGGGATGAAGCTTTCTTT,CASSYRDEAFF,TRBV6-5,NA,NA,TRBJ1-1
TGTGCCAGCAGTGAAACAGTTAGCTCCTACAATGAGCAGTTCTTC,CASSETVSSYNEQFF,TRBV6-1,NA,few,TRBJ2-1
TGTGCCAGCAGCCCCGAACTCCCAAGGGGAAGGGAAAAACTGTTTTTT,CASSPELPRGREKLFF,TRBV11-2,NA,NA,TRBJ1-4
TGTGCCAGCAGCTTATTCGACAGGAACACTGAAGCTTTCTTT,CASSLFDRNTEAFF,TRBV7-9,NA,NA,TRBJ1-1
TGTGCCCCGGTAGGCAGGGGGAATGATTCACCCCTCCACTTT,CAPVGRGNDSPLHF,TRBV19,TRBD1,few,TRBJ1-6
TGTGCCAGTAGCCCGGCTACGGGGAGCGGGTATTCACCCCTCCACTTT,CASSPATGSGYSPLHF,TRBV19,NA,NA,TRBJ1-6